These 21 T cell receptor beta chains originate from one sample sequenced in a study of early T cells in non-severe SARS-CoV-2 infection. TCRdb re-analysed the 5' RACE reads in MiXCR, keeping a single row per CDR3 protein. The data contain roughly 24,000 distinct CDR3 sequences, about 3.7% of them singletons. The specimen was whole blood. The receptors here all came from an adult who was a healthcare worker with PCR-confirmed SARS-CoV-2 infection or an uninfected control (not recorded which).

This clonotype was detected only a few times. In nucleotides, the CDR3 is TGTGCCACCAGCAGAGAAGTAGGGGCCGGGGAGCTGTTTTTT. Residues: CATSREVGAGELFF. The V gene is TRBV15, the J gene TRBJ2-2; perhaps TRBD1 as D (5 bases). V was shortened by 0 bases and J by 6 bases, with 8 bases between the two germline ends. Germline CDR1 LNHNV, CDR2 YYDKDF (reference sequence). The CDR3 sequence is 14 residues long. The full variable domain, in which reference TRBV15 and TRBJ2-2 provide the parts outside the CDR3, is DAMVIQNPRYQVTQFGKPVTLSCSQTLNHNVMYWYQQKSSQAPKLLFHYYDKDFNNEADTPDNFQSRRPNTSFCFLDIRSPGLGDTAMYLCATSREVGAGELFFGEGSRLTVL.

This clonotype was observed many times. The chain links TRBV5-4 to TRBJ2-3; D gene uncertain. This CDR3 region has 14 residues. V was shortened by 1 base and J by 4 bases, with 10 bases between the two germline ends. Germline V gives CDR1 SGHNT, CDR2 YYREEE (reference sequence). The CDR3 loop reads CASSLIRVPDTQYF. The CDR3 DNA follows: TGTGCCAGCAGCTTGATCCGCGTGCCAGATACGCAGTATTTT. Complete variable domain (other parts from reference TRBV5-4 and TRBJ2-3): ETGVTQSPTHLIKTRGQQVTLRCSSQSGHNTVSWYQQALGQGPQFIFQYYREEENGRGNFPPRFSGLQFPNYSSELNVNALELDDSALYLCASSLIRVPDTQYFGPGTRLTVL.

This clonotype was counted ten times or more. The chain uses TRBV25-1 and TRBJ1-1; perhaps TRBD1 as D (6 bases). Germline-derived CDR1 and CDR2 are MGHDK and SYGVNS. This CDR3 contains 13 residues. Between the trimmed V and J ends, which lost 6 bases and 4 bases, there was a span of 12 bases. The CDR3 here is CASSTQGFTEAFF. DNA of the CDR3: TGTGCCAGCAGCACACAGGGTTTCACTGAAGCTTTCTTT.

By sample share, this clonotype is medium-sized (0.01 to 0.1%). The chain uses TRBV10-2 and TRBJ1-5, with D tentatively TRBD1 (6 bases). The ends were cut back, 9 bases at V and 6 bases at J, with 12 bases in the middle. Germline V lookup: CDR1 WSHSY, CDR2 SAAADI. CDR3 length: 12 residues. The CDR3: CASSGGSQPQHF. The CDR3 region has the DNA TGCGCCAGTTCGGGGGGCAGTCAGCCCCAGCATTTT.

The chain is built from TRBV4-1 and TRBJ1-2, with a weak D call TRBD1 (6 bases). CDR3 size: 12 residues. V lost 3 bases and J 8 bases, leaving 10 bases between the germline ends. Germline V lookup: CDR1 MGHRA, CDR2 YSYEKL. The CDR3 DNA follows: TGCGCCAGCAGCCATAGGGGGGGCGGCTACACCTTC. Translation: CASSHRGGGYTF.

This clonotype was counted many times. This chain uses TRBV9 with TRBJ1-5; D call uncertain. The germline gives CDR1 SGDLS, CDR2 YYNGEE. CDR3 length: 11 amino acids. The V end was cut by 4 bases, the J end by 9 bases, with 8 bases between. The DNA for the CDR3 is TGTGCCAGCAGCCCCGAGTGGCCCCAGCATTTT. Translated: CASSPEWPQHF.

The chain uses TRBV7-7 and TRBJ2-7, with 9 bases fitting TRBD2. From germline, CDR1 is SSHAT and CDR2 FNYEAQ (reference sequence). There are 14 residues in the CDR3. DNA for the CDR3: TGTGCTAGGGCCCCGGGAGTAGCGGGAGTCGAGCAGTACTTC. It codes for CARAPGVAGVEQYF.

This clonotype has more than one count but fewer than ten. The rearrangement joins TRBV9 to TRBJ2-5; D gene unclear. Deletions cut 0 bases from V and 5 bases from J, with 5 bases between. CDR1 SGDLS and CDR2 YYNGEE come from the germline V gene. The CDR3 is 12 residues long. The CDR3 loop is CASSVEGETQYF. For the CDR3, the DNA is TGTGCCAGCAGCGTAGAAGGGGAGACCCAGTACTTC.

This clonotype has at least ten counts. V gene TRBV29-1 combines with J gene TRBJ1-5; maybe TRBD1 (6 bases). V lost 4 bases, J lost 1 base, and 11 bases lay in between. Per the germline V gene, CDR1 is SQVTM and CDR2 is ANQGSEA. CDR3 length equals 14 residues. CDR3 in amino acids: CSVVEDSSNQPQHF. The CDR3 nucleotides read TGCAGCGTTGTAGAGGACAGCAGCAATCAGCCCCAGCATTTT.

In the case of this clonotype: Because it lacks the conserved phenylalanine or tryptophan at the end, this CDR3 is likely a read error. This chain joins TRBV7-9 and TRBJ2-7; TRBD2 might be the D (5 bases). The V end was cut by 5 bases, the J end by 0 bases, with 8 bases between. The CDR3 contains 13 residues. CDR1 is SEHNR, CDR2 FQNEAQ, per germline (reference sequence). In DNA form, the CDR3 reads TGTGCCAGCAGCCTCCGGGACTCCTACGAGCAGTACTAC. It codes for CASSLRDSYEQYY.

This clonotype was seen repeatedly, ten times or more. The chain carries TRBV11-2 and TRBJ1-3; TRBD1 is a possible D gene (5 bases). CDR3 length: 16 residues. The V gene's germline CDR1 is SGHAT and CDR2 FQNNGV. V was pared by 1 base and J by 4 bases, with 14 bases between. CDR3 region: CASSLGYGQLGNTIYF. In DNA form, the CDR3 reads TGTGCCAGCAGCTTAGGCTACGGACAACTCGGAAACACCATATATTTT. The entire variable domain, with the rest obtained from reference TRBV11-2 and TRBJ1-3, is as follows: EAGVAQSPRYKIIEKRQSVAFWCNPISGHATLYWYQQILGQGPKLLIQFQNNGVVDDSQLPKDRFSAERLKGVDSTLKIQPAKLEDSAVYLCASSLGYGQLGNTIYFGEGSWLTVV.

This clonotype was recorded at least ten times. The genes are TRBV18 and TRBJ1-1, with TRBD1 identical over 9 bases. This CDR3 contains 16 residues. Per germline, CDR1 KGHSH and CDR2 LQKENI. With V trimmed by 0 bases and J by 6 bases, 8 bases remained unmatched. The CDR3 coding sequence is TGTGCCAGCTCACCACCCGGGACAGGGATATTAGCTGAAGCTTTCTTT. Translation gives CASSPPGTGILAEAFF.

This clonotype came up many times. The rearrangement uses TRBV5-8 and TRBJ2-7; 9 nucleotides match TRBD1. CDR3 length: 15 amino acids. Germline-derived CDR1 and CDR2 are SGHTS and YDEGEE. After removal of 6 bases from V and 6 bases from J, the junction contained 13 bases not matched to a gene. The CDR3 coding sequence is TGTGCCAGCACCCGGACAGGGGCAGGGTCGGGCGAGCAGTACTTC. Translated, it gives CASTRTGAGSGEQYF.

This clonotype showed up many times. The CDR3 spells CASSSVGETQYF. The CDR3 DNA reads TGCGCCAGCAGCTCTGTTGGGGAGACCCAGTACTTC. The chain carries TRBV5-1 and TRBJ2-5, with D unresolved. Per the germline V gene, CDR1 is SGHRS and CDR2 is YFSETQ. The ends were cut back, 3 bases at V and 5 bases at J, with 8 bases in the middle. This CDR3 is built from 12 residues.

This clonotype was seen many times. This chain connects TRBV12-3 or TRBV12-4 to TRBJ2-7, with 11 positions matching TRBD2. The ends lost 6 bases at V and 3 bases at J; junction bases unmatched: 4. CDR3 length equals 14 residues. The CDR3 spells CASSHGTSGYEQYF. The CDR3 region has the DNA TGTGCCAGCAGCCATGGGACTAGCGGCTACGAGCAGTACTTC.

The sample holds many counts of this clonotype. The chain couples TRBV7-6 to TRBJ2-1, with D perhaps matching TRBD2 (6 bases). The CDR3 totals 14 residues. Germline V CDR1 and CDR2: SGHVS, FNYEAQ. Trimming removed 3 bases at V and 7 bases at J, with 13 bases between. Here the CDR3 reads CASSLGRRGNEQFF. CDR3 nucleotide sequence: TGTGCCAGCAGCTTGGGGCGTCGGGGGAATGAGCAGTTCTTC.

The V and J genes are TRBV19 and TRBJ2-3; D may be TRBD1 (5 bases). The CDR3 has 18 amino acids. Germline V gene sequence: CDR1 LNHDA, CDR2 SQIVND (reference sequence). V was shortened by 5 bases and J by 2 bases, with 23 bases between the two germline ends. The CDR3 loop is CASSSWTGLGVFTDTQYF. The CDR3 DNA sequence: TGTGCCAGTAGTTCTTGGACCGGTTTAGGGGTTTTCACAGATACGCAGTATTTT. Supplemented by reference TRBV19 and TRBJ2-3, the full variable domain reads DGGITQSPKYLFRKEGQNVTLSCEQNLNHDAMYWYRQDPGQGLRLIYYSQIVNDFQKGDIAEGYSVSREKKESFPLTVTSAQKNPTAFYLCASSSWTGLGVFTDTQYFGPGTRLTVL.

This clonotype came up many times. CDR3 nucleotide sequence: TGTGCCAGCAGCTTAGCGCGTATCGGAAATTCACCCCTCCACTTT. This encodes CASSLARIGNSPLHF. The chain uses TRBV7-9 and TRBJ1-6; no firm D call. V lost 0 bases and J 7 bases, leaving 10 bases between the germline ends. This CDR3 is 15 amino acids long. Germline loops: CDR1 SEHNR, CDR2 FQNEAQ (reference sequence).

This clonotype was detected ten times or more. The rearrangement uses TRBV29-1 and TRBJ2-7, with D possibly TRBD2 on 5 matching bases. V lost 4 bases, J lost 2 bases, and 12 bases lay in between. This CDR3 is built from 13 residues. Germline-derived CDR1 and CDR2 are SQVTM and ANQGSEA. CDR3 coding DNA: TGCAGCGTTGCGACCGGGAACACCTACGAGCAGTACTTC. Protein sequence: CSVATGNTYEQYF.

This clonotype was found many times. The rearrangement links TRBV19 to TRBJ1-2; 9 nucleotides agree with TRBD1. V shed 4 bases and J 7 bases; nucleotides not matched to a gene: 7. Germline CDR1 reads LNHDA; CDR2 reads SQIVND (reference sequence). This CDR3 is 14 amino acids long. CDR3 sequence (DNA): TGTGCCAGTAGTACCTGGGACAGGGTGGGTGGCTACACCTTC. Protein: CASSTWDRVGGYTF.

This clonotype showed up many times. The chain carries TRBV6-5 and TRBJ2-7, with D unclear. V was pared by 7 bases and J by 5 bases, with 9 bases between. Germline-derived CDR1 and CDR2 are MNHEY and SVGAGI. The CDR3 has 11 residues. The chain's CDR3 is CASTKWDEQYF. DNA of the CDR3: TGTGCCAGCACCAAGTGGGACGAGCAGTACTTC.